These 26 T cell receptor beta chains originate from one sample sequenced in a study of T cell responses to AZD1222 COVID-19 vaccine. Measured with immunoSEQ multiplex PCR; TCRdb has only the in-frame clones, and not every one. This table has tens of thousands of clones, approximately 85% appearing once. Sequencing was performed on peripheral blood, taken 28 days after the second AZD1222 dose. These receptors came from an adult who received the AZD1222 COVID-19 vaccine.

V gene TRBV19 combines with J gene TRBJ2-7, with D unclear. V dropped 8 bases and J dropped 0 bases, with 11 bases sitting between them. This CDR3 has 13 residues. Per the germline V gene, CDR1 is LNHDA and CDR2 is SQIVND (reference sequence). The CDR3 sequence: CASSAGSSYEQYF. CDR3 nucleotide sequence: TGTGCCAGTTCGGCAGGCAGCTCCTACGAGCAGTACTTC.

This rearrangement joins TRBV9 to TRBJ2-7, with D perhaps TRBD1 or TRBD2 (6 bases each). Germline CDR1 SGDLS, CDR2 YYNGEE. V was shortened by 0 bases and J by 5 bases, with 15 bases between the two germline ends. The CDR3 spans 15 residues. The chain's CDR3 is CASSVVGGPRNEQYF. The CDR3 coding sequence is TGTGCCAGCAGCGTAGTTGGGGGGCCTCGGAACGAGCAGTACTTC.

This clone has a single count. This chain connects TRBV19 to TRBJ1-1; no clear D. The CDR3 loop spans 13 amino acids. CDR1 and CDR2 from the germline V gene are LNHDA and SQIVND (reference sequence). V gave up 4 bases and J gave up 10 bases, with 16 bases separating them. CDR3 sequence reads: CASSTYGGKAAFF. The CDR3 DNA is TGTGCCAGTAGTACCTACGGAGGGAAGGCAGCTTTCTTT.

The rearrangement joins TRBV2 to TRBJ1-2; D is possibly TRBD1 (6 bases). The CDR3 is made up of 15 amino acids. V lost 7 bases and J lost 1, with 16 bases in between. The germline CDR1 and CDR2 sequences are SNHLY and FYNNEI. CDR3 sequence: CASTGGGLGNYGYTF. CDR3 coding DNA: TGTGCCAGCACCGGAGGGGGGTTGGGTAACTATGGCTACACCTTC.

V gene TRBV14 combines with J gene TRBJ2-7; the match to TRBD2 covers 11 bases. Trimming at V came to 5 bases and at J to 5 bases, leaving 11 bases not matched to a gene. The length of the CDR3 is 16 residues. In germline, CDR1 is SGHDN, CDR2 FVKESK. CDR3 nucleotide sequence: TGTGCCAGCAGCGATTACCGTAGCGGGGGGGCGCACGAGCAGTACTTC. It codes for CASSDYRSGGAHEQYF.

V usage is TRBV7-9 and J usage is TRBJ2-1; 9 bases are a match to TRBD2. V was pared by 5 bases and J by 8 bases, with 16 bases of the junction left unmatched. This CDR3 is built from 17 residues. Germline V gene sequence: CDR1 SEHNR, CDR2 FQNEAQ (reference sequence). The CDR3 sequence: CASSPLGPSGEGDEQFF. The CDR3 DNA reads TGTGCCAGCAGCCCCTTGGGCCCTAGCGGGGAGGGCGATGAGCAGTTCTTC.

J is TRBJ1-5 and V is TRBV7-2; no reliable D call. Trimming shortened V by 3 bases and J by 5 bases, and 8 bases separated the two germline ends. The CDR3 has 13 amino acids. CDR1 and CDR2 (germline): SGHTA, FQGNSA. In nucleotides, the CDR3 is TGTGCCAGCAGCTTGCGGCGGGATCAGCCCCAGCATTTT. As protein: CASSLRRDQPQHF.

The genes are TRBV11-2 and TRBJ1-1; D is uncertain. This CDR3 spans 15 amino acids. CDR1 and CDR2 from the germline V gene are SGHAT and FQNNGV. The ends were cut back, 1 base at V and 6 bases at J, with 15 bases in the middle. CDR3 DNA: TGTGCCAGCAGCTTAGTGAAGGAGCTATCCGCTGAAGCTTTCTTT. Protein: CASSLVKELSAEAFF.

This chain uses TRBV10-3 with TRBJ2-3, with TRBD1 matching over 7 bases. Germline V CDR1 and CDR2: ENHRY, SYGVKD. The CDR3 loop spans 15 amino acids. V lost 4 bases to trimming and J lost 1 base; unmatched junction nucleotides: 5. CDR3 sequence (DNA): TGTGCCATCAGTGTTGGAGGACAGGGCACAGATACGCAGTATTTT. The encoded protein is CAISVGGQGTDTQYF.

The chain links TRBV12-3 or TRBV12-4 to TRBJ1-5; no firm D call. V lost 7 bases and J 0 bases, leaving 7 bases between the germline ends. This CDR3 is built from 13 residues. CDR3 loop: CASTTYSNQPQHF. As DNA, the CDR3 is TGTGCCAGCACCACCTATAGCAATCAGCCCCAGCATTTT.

This CDR3 reads CAWSGSGELFF. In DNA form, the CDR3 reads TGTGCCTGGAGTGGCTCCGGGGAGCTGTTTTTT. The chain employs TRBV30 and TRBJ2-2; D not resolved. The germline V gene encodes CDR1 GTSNPN and CDR2 SVGIG (reference sequence). V lost 1 base to trimming and J lost 6 bases, with 3 bases between them. The CDR3 is 11 amino acids.

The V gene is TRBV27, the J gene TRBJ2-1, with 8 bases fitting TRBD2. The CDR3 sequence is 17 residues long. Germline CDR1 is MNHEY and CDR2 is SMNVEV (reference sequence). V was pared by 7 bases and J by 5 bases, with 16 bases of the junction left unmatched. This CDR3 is CASTPYKAGGRNNEQFF. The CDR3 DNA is TGTGCCAGCACCCCCTATAAGGCGGGGGGCCGGAACAATGAGCAGTTCTTC.

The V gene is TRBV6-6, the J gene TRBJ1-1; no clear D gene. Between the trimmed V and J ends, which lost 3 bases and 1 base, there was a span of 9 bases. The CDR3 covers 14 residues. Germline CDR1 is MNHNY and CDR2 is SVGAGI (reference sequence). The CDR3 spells CASSYSASNTEAFF. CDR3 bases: TGTGCCAGCAGTTATTCAGCTTCGAACACTGAAGCTTTCTTT.

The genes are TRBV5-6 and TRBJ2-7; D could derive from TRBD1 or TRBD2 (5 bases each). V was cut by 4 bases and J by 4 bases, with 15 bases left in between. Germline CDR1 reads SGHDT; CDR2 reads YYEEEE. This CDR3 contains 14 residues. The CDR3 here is CASSGRGALYEQYF. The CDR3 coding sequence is TGTGCCAGCAGCGGACGAGGGGCGCTTTACGAGCAGTACTTC. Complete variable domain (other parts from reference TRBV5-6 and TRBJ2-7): DAGVTQSPTHLIKTRGQQVTLRCSPKSGHDTVSWYQQALGQGPQFIFQYYEEEERQRGNFPDRFSGHQFPNYSSELNVNALLLGDSALYLCASSGRGALYEQYFGPGTRLTVT.

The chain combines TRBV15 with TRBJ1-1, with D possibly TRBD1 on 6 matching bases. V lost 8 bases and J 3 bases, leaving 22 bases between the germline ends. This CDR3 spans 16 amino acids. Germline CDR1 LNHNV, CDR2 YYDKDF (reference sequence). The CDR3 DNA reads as TGTGCCACCCGGCTCGGGGGATTGGGGGCTCACACTGAAGCTTTCTTT. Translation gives CATRLGGLGAHTEAFF.

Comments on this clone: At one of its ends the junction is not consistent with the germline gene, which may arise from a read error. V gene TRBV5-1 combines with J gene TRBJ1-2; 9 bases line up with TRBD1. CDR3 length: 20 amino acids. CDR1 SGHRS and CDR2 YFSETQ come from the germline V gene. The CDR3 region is CASSLASWPGQGPASYGYIF. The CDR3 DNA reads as TGCGCCAGCAGCTTGGCCTCCTGGCCGGGACAGGGCCCAGCCTCCTATGGCTACATCTTC.

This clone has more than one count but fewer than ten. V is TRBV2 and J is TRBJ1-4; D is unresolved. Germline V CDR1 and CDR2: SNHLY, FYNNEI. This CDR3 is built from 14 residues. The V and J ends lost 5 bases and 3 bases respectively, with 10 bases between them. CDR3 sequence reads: CASSFRNPNEKLFF. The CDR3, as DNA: TGTGCCAGCAGTTTTCGGAATCCTAATGAAAAACTGTTTTTT.

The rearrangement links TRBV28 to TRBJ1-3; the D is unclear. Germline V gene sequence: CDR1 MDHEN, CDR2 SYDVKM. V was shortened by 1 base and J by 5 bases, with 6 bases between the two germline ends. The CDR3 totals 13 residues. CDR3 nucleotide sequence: TGTGCCAGCAGTTTATACGACAGAAACACCATATATTTT. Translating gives CASSLYDRNTIYF.

The DNA for the CDR3 is TGCAGCGTCGTGGGCTGGGTCGCAGTCGACAGTCACAATCCAATGAACACTGAAGCTTTCTTT. Encoded protein: CSVVGWVAVDSHNPMNTEAFF. The chain couples TRBV29-1 to TRBJ1-1; TRBD1 is a possible D gene (5 bases). This CDR3 has 21 amino acids. Germline V gives CDR1 SQVTM, CDR2 ANQGSEA. V was cut by 6 bases and J by 0 bases, with 35 bases left in between.

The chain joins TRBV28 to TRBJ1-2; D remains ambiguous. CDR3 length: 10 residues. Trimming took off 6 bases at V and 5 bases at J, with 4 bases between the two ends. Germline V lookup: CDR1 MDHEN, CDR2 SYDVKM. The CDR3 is CASSRYGYTF. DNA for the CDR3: TGTGCCAGCAGCCGATATGGCTACACCTTC.

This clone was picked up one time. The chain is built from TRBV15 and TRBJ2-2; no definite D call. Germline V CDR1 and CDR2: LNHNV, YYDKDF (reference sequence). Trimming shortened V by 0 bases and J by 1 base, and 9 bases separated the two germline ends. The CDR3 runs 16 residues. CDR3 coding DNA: TGTGCCACCAGCAGAGACCCAGTAATGAACACCGGGGAGCTGTTTTTT. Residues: CATSRDPVMNTGELFF.

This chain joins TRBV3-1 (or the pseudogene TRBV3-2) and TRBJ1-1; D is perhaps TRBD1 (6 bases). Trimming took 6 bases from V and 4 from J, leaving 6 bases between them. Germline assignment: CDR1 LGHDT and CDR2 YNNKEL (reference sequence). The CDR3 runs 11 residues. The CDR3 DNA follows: TGTGCCAGCAGGGGGGCCACTGAAGCTTTCTTT. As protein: CASRGATEAFF.

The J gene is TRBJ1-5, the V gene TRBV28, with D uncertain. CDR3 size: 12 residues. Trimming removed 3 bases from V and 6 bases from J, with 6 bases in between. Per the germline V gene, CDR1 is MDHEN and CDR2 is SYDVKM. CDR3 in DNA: TGTGCCAGCAGTTTTCGGAGTCAGCCCCAGCATTTT. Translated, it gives CASSFRSQPQHF.

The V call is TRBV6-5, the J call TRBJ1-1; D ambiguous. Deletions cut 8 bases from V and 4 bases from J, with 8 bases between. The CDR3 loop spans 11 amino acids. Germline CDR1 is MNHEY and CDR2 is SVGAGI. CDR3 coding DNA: TGTGCCAGCCGCGAGGGCACTGAAGCTTTCTTT. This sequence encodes CASREGTEAFF.

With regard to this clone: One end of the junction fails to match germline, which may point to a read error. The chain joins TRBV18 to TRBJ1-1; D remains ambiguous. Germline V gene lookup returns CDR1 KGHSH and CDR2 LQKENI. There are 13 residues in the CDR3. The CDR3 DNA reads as TGTGCCAGCTCCCCACCGTCATCCGAAGGAGCTTTCTTT. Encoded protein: CASSPPSSEGAFF. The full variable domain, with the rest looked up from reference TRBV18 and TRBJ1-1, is NAGVMQNPRHLVRRRGQEARLRCSPMKGHSHVYWYRQLPEEGLKFMVYLQKENIIDESGMPKERFSAEFPKEGPSILRIQQVVRGDSAAYFCASSPPSSEGAFFGQGTRLTVV.

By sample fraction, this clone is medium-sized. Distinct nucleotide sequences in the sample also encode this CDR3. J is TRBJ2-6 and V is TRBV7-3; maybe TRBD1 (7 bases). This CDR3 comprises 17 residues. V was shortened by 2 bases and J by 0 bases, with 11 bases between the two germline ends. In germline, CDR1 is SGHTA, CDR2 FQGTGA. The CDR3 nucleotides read TGTGCCAGCAGCTTACAGGGGGGTTTCTCTGGGGCCAACGTCCTGACTTTC. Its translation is CASSLQGGFSGANVLTF.